This T cell receptor (beta chain) was captured in a study of T cell responses to AZD1222 COVID-19 vaccine. Per germline, CDR1 WSHSY and CDR2 SAAADI. CDR3 size: 13 residues. V lost 5 bases to trimming and J lost 0 bases, with 5 bases between them. The table came from immunoSEQ multiplex PCR; TCRdb's copy has only in-frame clones and leaves some out. The data hold about 120,000 clones, with more than 85% observed a single time. The source of this sequence is an adult who received the AZD1222 COVID-19 vaccine. The rearrangement uses TRBV10-2 and TRBJ1-5; D gene ambiguous. This specimen consisted of peripheral blood, obtained 28 days after the second AZD1222 dose. Here the CDR3 reads CASSTYSNQPQHF. Here the CDR3 DNA reads TGCGCCAGCAGTACTTATAGCAATCAGCCCCAGCATTTT.